This is a list of T cell receptor beta chains from one sample in a study of PD-1 blockade in classical Hodgkin lymphoma. This table comes from immunoSEQ multiplex PCR, and its TCRdb copy is limited to in-frame clones, with some not included. The sample consists of some 2,900 clones, roughly three quarters of them appearing once. Source: CD8+ T cells from blood, taken before the fourth cycle of nivolumab. These receptors were obtained from a human donor with classical Hodgkin lymphoma. The CDR3 runs from the conserved cysteine through the conserved F or W.

j_call v_call cdr3_aa
TRBJ1-1 TRBV9 CASDGGRDTEAFF
TRBJ2-7 TRBV7-2 CASSPHNGYEQYF
TRBJ2-1 TRBV9 CASSVGPRGGYNEQFF
TRBJ2-2 TRBV7-6 CASSPGSDGELFF
TRBJ2-2 TRBV6-6 CASSPPGGTGELFF
TRBJ1-4 TRBV7-6 CASSLGAGRGEKLFF
TRBJ1-1 TRBV2 CASSEWSTEAFF
TRBJ2-2 TRBV6-5 CASSYREGTGELFF
TRBJ2-2 TRBV5-6 CASSFQGRINTGELFF
TRBJ2-3 TRBV5-6 CASSSGVNTQYF
TRBJ1-2 TRBV6-5 CASSYFQGAYGYTF
TRBJ2-7 TRBV30 CAWSPTSYEQYF
. TRBV7-2 CASSLDGYVIYEQYF
TRBJ1-1 TRBV10-3 CAISESEVMNTEAFF
TRBJ1-2 TRBV4-2 CASSQGTPDRTLYGYTF
TRBJ2-4 TRBV7-1 CASSLVQSTGIQYF
TRBJ2-7 TRBV30 CAWTSSYEQYF
TRBJ1-2 TRBV20-1 CSARDRGQFPF
TRBJ1-2 TRBV4-2 CASSPPYSLFGYTF
TRBJ2-3 TRBV2 CASSDYRVADTQYF
TRBJ1-4 TRBV7-9 CASSRVATNEKLFF
TRBJ2-3 TRBV7-6 CASSLEGADTQYF
TRBJ1-3 TRBV19 CASSITDSGNTIYF
TRBJ2-7 TRBV4-3 CASSQGRAVYEQYF
TRBJ1-1 TRBV7-9 CASSLLGGWGTEAFF
TRBJ2-1 TRBV2 CASSEPGQGENEQFF
TRBJ2-3 TRBV6-5 CASSPTSGYTDTQYF
TRBJ1-1 TRBV7-9 CASSLGRGNTEAFF
TRBJ2-1 TRBV4-1 CASSQDLPVGNEQFF
TRBJ2-3 TRBV30 CAWSYRVPADTQYF
TRBJ1-1 TRBV6-5 CASSHRASMNTEAFF
TRBJ2-3 TRBV11-2 CASSPMDLDTQYF
TRBJ2-7 TRBV7-6 CASSSSGRGDEQYF
TRBJ2-2 TRBV12-5 CASGLNGDTWTGELFF
TRBJ2-3 TRBV5-4 CASSWGPPYTDTQYF
TRBJ1-4 TRBV6-6 CASSYSRGYEKLFF
TRBJ2-3 TRBV11-2 CASSFLKGDTQYF
TRBJ1-1 TRBV28 CASSLVGDSTEAFF
TRBJ1-5 TRBV16 CASSQSLLSNQPQHF
TRBJ2-7 TRBV28 CASSLEPYYEQYF
TRBJ2-1 TRBV5-1 CASSFGASGGDEQFF
TRBJ2-7 TRBV28 CASSLGFGEGDEQYF
TRBJ1-2 TRBV6-6 CASGWGPGGYTF
TRBJ2-7 TRBV29-1 CSATPTGLEQYF
TRBJ2-3 TRBV7-2 CASSTRLAGGQGDTQYF
TRBJ2-7 TRBV4-3 CASSQGPSSYEQYF
TRBJ2-3 TRBV7-9 CASSLGAHGVTDTQYF
TRBJ2-3 TRBV9 CASSVARSTSTDTQYF
TRBJ2-5 TRBV7-2 CASSLYRGETQYF
TRBJ1-5 TRBV6-5 CASTLTESNQPQHF
TRBJ1-2 TRBV4-2 CASSPLGSQGRAGGYTF
TRBJ2-1 TRBV14 CASSPYGEGGAPYNEQFF
TRBJ2-2 TRBV11-2 CASSLWASGGPRTGELFF
TRBJ1-4 TRBV19 CASSSLPGLGGQNEKLFF
TRBJ1-4 TRBV4-1 CASSPTPIGPFNEKLFF
TRBJ2-1 TRBV27 CASSLRGLEQFF
TRBJ1-5 TRBV11-2 CASSTDPRGNQPQHF
TRBJ1-5 TRBV5-8 CASSQGSNSNQPQHF
TRBJ1-3 TRBV4-3 CASSQVWQGGSGNTIYF
TRBJ2-4 TRBV5-5 CASSSGDRVGYF